This T cell receptor (beta chain) was found in a study of OX40 agonist ivuxolimab in advanced cancers. Study results and caveats: CD4+ and CD8+ blood T cells expanded clonally by week 6 at 0.1 to 3.0 mg/kg.

Turning to this clone: Antigen specificity is unknown.

Libraries were prepared by immunoSEQ multiplex PCR; TCRdb keeps only in-frame clonotypes and omits some of them. This table holds tens of thousands of clones, about 83% found once. This receptor was obtained from an adult with an advanced solid tumor such as melanoma, head and neck, liver or kidney cancer. Material: CD4+ or CD8+ T cells sorted from blood, obtained in a trial of the OX40 agonist ivuxolimab.

CDR3 coding DNA: TGTGCCAGCAGAGACCGGGACGTTGAAGCTTTCTTT. The encoded protein is CASRDRDVEAFF. This chain joins TRBV19 and TRBJ1-1; perhaps TRBD1 as D (5 bases). Germline V gene lookup returns CDR1 LNHDA and CDR2 SQIVND (reference sequence). CDR3 length equals 12 residues. Trimming stripped 9 bases from V and 7 bases from J, with 15 bases between.